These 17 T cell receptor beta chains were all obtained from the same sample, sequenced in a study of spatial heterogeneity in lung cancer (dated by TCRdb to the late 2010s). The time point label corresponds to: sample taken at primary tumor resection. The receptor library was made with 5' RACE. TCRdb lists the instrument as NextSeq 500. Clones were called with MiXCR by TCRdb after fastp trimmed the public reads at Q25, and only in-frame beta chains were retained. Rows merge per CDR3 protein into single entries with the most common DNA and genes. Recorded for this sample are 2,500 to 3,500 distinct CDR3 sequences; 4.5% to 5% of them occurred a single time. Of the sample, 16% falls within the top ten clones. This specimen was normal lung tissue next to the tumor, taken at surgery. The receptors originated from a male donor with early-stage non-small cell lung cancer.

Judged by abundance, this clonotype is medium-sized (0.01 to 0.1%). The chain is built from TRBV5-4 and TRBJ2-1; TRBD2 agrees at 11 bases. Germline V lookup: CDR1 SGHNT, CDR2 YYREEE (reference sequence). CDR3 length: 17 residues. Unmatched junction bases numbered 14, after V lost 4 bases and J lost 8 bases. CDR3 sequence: CASSIPGTSGRGHEQFF. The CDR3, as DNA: TGTGCCAGCAGCATCCCCGGGACTAGCGGCAGGGGCCATGAGCAGTTCTTC.

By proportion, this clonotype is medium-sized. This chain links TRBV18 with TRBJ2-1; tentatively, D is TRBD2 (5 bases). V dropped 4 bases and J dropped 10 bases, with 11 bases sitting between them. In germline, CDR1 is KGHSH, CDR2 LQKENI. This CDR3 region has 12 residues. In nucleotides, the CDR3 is TGTGCCAGCTCACTTCCGGGATCAGAGCAGTTCTTC. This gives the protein CASSLPGSEQFF. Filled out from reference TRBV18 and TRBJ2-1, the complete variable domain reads NAGVMQNPRHLVRRRGQEARLRCSPMKGHSHVYWYRQLPEEGLKFMVYLQKENIIDESGMPKERFSAEFPKEGPSILRIQQVVRGDSAAYFCASSLPGSEQFFGPGTRLTVL.

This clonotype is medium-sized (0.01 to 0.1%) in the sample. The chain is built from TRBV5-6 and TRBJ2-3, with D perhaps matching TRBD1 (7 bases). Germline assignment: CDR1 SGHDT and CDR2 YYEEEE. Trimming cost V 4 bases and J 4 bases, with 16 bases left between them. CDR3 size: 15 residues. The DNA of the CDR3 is TGTGCCAGCAGCCCGGGGGCAGGGGGATCAGATACGCAGTATTTT. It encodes CASSPGAGGSDTQYF.

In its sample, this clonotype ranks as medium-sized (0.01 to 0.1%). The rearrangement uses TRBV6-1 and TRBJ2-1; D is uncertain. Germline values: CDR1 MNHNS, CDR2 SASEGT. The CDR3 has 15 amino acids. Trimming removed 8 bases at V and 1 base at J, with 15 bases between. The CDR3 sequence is CASGGDIGSYNEQFF. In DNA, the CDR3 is TGTGCCAGCGGCGGAGATATTGGGTCCTACAATGAGCAGTTCTTC.

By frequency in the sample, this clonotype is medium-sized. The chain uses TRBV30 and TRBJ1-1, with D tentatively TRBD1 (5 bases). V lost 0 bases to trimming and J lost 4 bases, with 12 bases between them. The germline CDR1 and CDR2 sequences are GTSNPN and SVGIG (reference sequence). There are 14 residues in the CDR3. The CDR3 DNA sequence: TGTGCCTGGAGTGTGGACGGGGGGTTCACTGAAGCTTTCTTT. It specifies CAWSVDGGFTEAFF.

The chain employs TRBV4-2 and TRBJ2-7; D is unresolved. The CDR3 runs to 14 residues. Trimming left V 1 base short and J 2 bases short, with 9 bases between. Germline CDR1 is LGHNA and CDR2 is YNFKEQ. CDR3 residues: CASSQAVSAYEQYF. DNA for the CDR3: TGTGCCAGCAGCCAAGCGGTGTCTGCCTACGAGCAGTACTTC.

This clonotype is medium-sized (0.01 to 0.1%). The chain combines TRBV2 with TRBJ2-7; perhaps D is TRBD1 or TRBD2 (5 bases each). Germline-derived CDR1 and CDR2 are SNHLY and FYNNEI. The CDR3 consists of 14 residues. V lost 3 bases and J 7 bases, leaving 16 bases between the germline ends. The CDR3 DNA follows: TGTGCCAGCAGTGATTTGGGACCCCTGGGTGAGCAGTACTTC. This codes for CASSDLGPLGEQYF.

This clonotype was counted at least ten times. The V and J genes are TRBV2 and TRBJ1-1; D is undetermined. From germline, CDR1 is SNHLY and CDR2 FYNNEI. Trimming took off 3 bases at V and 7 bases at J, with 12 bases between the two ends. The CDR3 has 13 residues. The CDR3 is CASSESGDGEAFF. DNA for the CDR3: TGTGCCAGCAGTGAGTCTGGGGATGGTGAAGCTTTCTTT.

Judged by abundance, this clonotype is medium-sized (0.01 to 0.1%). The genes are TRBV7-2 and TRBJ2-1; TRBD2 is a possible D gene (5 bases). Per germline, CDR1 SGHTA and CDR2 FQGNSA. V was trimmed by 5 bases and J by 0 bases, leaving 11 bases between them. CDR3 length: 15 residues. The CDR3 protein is CASSPWERSYNEQFF. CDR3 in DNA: TGTGCCAGCAGCCCCTGGGAGCGCTCCTACAATGAGCAGTTCTTC.

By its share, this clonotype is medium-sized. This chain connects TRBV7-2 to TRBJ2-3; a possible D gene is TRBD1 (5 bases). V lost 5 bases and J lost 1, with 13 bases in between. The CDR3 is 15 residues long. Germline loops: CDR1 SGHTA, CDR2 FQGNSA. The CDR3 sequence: CASSPDSLGTDTQYF. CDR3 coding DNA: TGTGCCAGCAGCCCCGACAGTCTGGGCACAGATACGCAGTATTTT.

CDR3 residues: CASSQRQGSNTEAFF. Written as DNA, the CDR3 is TGTGCCAGCAGCCAAAGACAGGGTTCGAACACTGAAGCTTTCTTT. V and J are TRBV3-1 and TRBJ1-1; 7 positions match TRBD1. V was clipped by 2 bases and J by 1 base; unmatched bases: 4. Germline loops: CDR1 LGHDT, CDR2 YNNKEL (reference sequence). The CDR3 extends over 15 amino acids.

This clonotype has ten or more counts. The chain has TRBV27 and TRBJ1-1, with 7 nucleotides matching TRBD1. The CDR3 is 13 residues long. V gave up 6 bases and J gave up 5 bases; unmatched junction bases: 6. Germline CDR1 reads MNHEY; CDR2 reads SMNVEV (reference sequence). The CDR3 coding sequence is TGTGCCAGCAGGCCAGGGGGGTGGACTGAAGCTTTCTTT. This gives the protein CASRPGGWTEAFF.

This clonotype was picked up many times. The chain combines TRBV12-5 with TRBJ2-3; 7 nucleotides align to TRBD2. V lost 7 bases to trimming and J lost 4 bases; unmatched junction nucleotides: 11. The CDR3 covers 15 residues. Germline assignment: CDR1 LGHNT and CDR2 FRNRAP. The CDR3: CASALGGVPADTQYF. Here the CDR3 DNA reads TGTGCTAGTGCCTTGGGGGGGGTTCCTGCAGATACGCAGTATTTT.

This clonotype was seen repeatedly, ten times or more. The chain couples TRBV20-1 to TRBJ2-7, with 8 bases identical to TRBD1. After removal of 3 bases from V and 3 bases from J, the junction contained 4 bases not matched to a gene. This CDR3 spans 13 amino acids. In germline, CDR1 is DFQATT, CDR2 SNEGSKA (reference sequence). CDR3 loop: CSASMGQVYEQYF. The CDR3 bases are TGCAGTGCTAGTATGGGACAGGTCTACGAGCAGTACTTC.

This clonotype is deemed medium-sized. Here the CDR3 reads CASDQLGDSTDTQYF. DNA for the CDR3: TGTGCCAGCGACCAGCTTGGGGACAGCACAGATACGCAGTATTTT. The rearrangement joins TRBV7-9 to TRBJ2-3; D is tentatively TRBD1 or TRBD2 (5 bases each). This CDR3 spans 15 amino acids. The germline CDR1 and CDR2 sequences are SEHNR and FQNEAQ (reference sequence). Deletions cut 8 bases from V and 0 bases from J, with 15 bases between.

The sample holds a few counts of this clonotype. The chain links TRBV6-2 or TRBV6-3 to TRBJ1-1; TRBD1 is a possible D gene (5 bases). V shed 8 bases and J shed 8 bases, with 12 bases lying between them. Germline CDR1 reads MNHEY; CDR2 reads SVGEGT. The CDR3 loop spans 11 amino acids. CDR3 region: CASGDQREAFF. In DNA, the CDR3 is TGTGCCAGCGGGGACCAAAGGGAAGCTTTCTTT.

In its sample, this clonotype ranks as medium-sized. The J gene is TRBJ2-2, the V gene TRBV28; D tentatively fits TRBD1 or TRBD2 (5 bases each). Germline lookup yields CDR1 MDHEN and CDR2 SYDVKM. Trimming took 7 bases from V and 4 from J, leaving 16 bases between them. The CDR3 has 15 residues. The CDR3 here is CASTVAGTSTGELFF. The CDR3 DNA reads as TGTGCCAGCACCGTAGCAGGGACCAGCACCGGGGAGCTGTTTTTT.